The sample holds many counts of the clone carrying this T cell receptor (beta chain). Its antigen remains unknown. This entry is derived from a study of identical twins. Regarding the study as a whole: Beta out-of-frame sequences showed weaker excess sharing between twins. A partial confounding effect on zero-insertion analyses could come from invariant MAIT and iNKT cells.

TCRdb reanalysed the 5' RACE reads using MiXCR and keeps one entry per CDR3 protein. The sample carries around 510,000 distinct CDR3 sequences, roughly 13% recorded once. Trimming removed 3 bases at V and 2 bases at J, with 11 bases between. CDR3 length equals 15 residues. The same data also contributed to another study, on yellow fever vaccine responses in identical twins.

Material: CD4+ T cells sorted from blood. This receptor was identified in a woman aged 18-30 years in good health. This chain uses TRBV12-3 or TRBV12-4 with TRBJ1-5; D is undetermined. CDR3 in DNA: TGTGCCAGCAGTTTCGTTTCCGGGGGCAATCAGCCCCAGCATTTT. This encodes CASSFVSGGNQPQHF.